This TCR beta chain is drawn from a study of T cells after yellow fever vaccination. Trimming pared 6 bases from V and 7 bases from J, leaving 21 bases between. Germline lookup yields CDR1 MNHEY and CDR2 SVGAGI. The length of the CDR3 is 15 residues. Template switching by 5'RACE produced TCR cDNA, adding a universal primer site and UMIs. TCRdb recomputed calls from the 5' RACE reads with MiXCR, one row per CDR3 protein. The sample lists hundreds of thousands of distinct CDR3 sequences; roughly an eighth were seen once. The sample here was PBMCs, taken on the day of the yellow fever booster vaccination. V usage is TRBV6-5 and J usage is TRBJ1-1; D might be TRBD1 (5 bases). The TCR sequence derives from a man between 25 and 39 years old who received the YFV17D yellow fever vaccine. The CDR3: CASSYMWGENVEAFF. The CDR3, as DNA: TGTGCCAGCAGCTACATGTGGGGGGAAAACGTTGAAGCTTTCTTT.